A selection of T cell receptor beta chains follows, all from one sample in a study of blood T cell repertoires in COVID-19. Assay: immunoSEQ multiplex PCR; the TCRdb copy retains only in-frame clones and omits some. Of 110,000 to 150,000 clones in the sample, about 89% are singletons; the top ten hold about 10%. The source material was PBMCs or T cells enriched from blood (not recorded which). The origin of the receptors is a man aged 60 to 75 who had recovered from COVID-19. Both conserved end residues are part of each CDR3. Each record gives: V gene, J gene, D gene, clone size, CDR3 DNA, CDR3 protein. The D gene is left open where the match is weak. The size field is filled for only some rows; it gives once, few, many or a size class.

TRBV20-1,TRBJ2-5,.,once,TGCAGTGCTAGTAGCGCGAGAGGGACCCAGTACTTC,CSASSARGTQYF
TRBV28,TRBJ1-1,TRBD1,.,TGTGCCAGCAGTAGGGACAGGGCTGTTATCCAAGCTTTCTTT,CASSRDRAVIQAFF
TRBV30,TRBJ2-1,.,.,TGTGCCTGGAGTAGGTGGGGGCCGAGGAATGAGCAGTTCTTC,CAWSRWGPRNEQFF
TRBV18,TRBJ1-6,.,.,TGTGCCAGCTCACAAACAGGGTCCTATAATTCACCCCTCCACTTT,CASSQTGSYNSPLHF
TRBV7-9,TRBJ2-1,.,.,TGTGCCAGCAGCCCCCGGGGGGCGTCCTACAATGAGCAGTTCTTC,CASSPRGASYNEQFF
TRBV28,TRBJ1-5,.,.,TGTGCCAGCGCCCCAGGGGATAATCAGCCCCAGCATTTT,CASAPGDNQPQHF
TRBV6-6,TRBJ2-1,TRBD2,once,TGTGCCAGCAGTCCCTCAGGACTAGCGGGGGGGCCATCCTACAATGAGCAGTTCTTC,CASSPSGLAGGPSYNEQFF
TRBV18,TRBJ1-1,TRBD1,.,TGTGCCAGCTCACCCGCCGGGCCTCAGGGGGATGCTTTCTTT,CASSPAGPQGDAFF
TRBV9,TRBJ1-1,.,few,TGTGCCAGCAGTCTGTCGGGGGGGAAAGCTTTCTTT,CASSLSGGKAFF
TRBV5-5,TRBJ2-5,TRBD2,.,TGTGCCAGCAGGCCAACTAGCGGGCAAGAGACCCAGTACTTC,CASRPTSGQETQYF
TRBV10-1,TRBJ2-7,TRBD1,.,TGCGCCAGCAGTGTGGGGACAGGGGAAACCGAGCAGTACTTC,CASSVGTGETEQYF
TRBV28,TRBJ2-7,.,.,TGTGCCAGCAGGGCGGACTTCTCCTACGAGCAGTACTTC,CASRADFSYEQYF
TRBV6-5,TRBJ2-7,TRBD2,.,TGTGCCAGCAAGACGCGGGGGGGACCCTCCTACGAGCAGTACTTC,CASKTRGGPSYEQYF
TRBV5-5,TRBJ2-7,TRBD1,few,TGTGCCAGCAGGAGGTCCGGGACAGGGAGCTCCTACGAGCAGTACTTC,CASRRSGTGSSYEQYF
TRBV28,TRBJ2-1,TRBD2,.,TGTGCCAGCAAAGCGGGAGGGCGGGAGCAGTTCTTC,CASKAGGREQFF
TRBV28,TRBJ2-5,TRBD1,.,TGTGCCAGTAGCTCCGGGACAGGGCTTCCTGAGGCCCAGTACTTC,CASSSGTGLPEAQYF
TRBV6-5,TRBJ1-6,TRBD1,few,TGTGCCAGCAGGCCAGACAGGGGAAATTCACCCCTCCACTTT,CASRPDRGNSPLHF
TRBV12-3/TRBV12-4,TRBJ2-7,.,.,TGTGCCAGCAGTTTTAACAGGGTCCACGAGCAGTACTTC,CASSFNRVHEQYF
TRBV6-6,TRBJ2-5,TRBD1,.,TGTGCCAGCAGTGGGACAGGGGGGCAGACCCAGTACTTC,CASSGTGGQTQYF
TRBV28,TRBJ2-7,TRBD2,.,TGTGCCAGCATTACTAGCGGATTTTCCTACGAGCAGTACTTC,CASITSGFSYEQYF
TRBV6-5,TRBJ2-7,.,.,TGTGCCAGCAGTTCATGGACTATCCACTACGAGCAGTACTTC,CASSSWTIHYEQYF
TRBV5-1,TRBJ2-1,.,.,TGCGCCAGCTCCCCAAGACAGTGGGTCGACAATGAGCAGTTCTTC,CASSPRQWVDNEQFF
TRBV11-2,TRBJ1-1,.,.,TGTGCCAGCAGCACGAATATGGGGGGGAGGAACACTGAAGCTTTCTTT,CASSTNMGGRNTEAFF
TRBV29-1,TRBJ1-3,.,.,TGCAGCGCTGCGGGCTCTGGAAACACCATATATTTT,CSAAGSGNTIYF
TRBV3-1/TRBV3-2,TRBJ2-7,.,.,TGTGCCAGCAGCCAAGGGACAGCACAAGGCGAGCAGTACTTC,CASSQGTAQGEQYF
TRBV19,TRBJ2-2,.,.,TGTGCCAGTCGGCGGGGCACCGGGGAGCTGTTTTTT,CASRRGTGELFF
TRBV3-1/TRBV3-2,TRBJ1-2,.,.,TGTGCCAGCAGCCAAGGGGGCGCCTATTCCTTC,CASSQGGAYSF
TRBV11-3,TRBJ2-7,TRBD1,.,TGTGCCAGCAGCCCGGGACAGGGCATCTCCTACGAGCAGTACTTC,CASSPGQGISYEQYF
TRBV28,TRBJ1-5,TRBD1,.,TGTGCCAGCAGTTCAGGGGGCCAAGCAATATCGGGCAATCAGCCCCAGCATTTT,CASSSGGQAISGNQPQHF
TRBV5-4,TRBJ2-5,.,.,TGTGCCAGCAGCTTGGCCGGGGGCAGGGGGGAGACCCAGTACTTC,CASSLAGGRGETQYF
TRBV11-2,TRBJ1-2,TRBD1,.,TGTGCCAGCAATGAAGGCTCAGGGGGCTATGGCTACACCTTC,CASNEGSGGYGYTF
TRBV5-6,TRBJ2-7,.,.,TGTGCCAGCAGCTTGTCGCGGAGGTCCTTCGAGCAGTACTTC,CASSLSRRSFEQYF
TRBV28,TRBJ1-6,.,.,TGTGCCTCGGGGGGGCGGGACACTTATTCACCCCTCCACTTT,CASGGRDTYSPLHF
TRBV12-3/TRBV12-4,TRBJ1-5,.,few,TGTGCCAGCAGCCTGGGCGCTAATCAGCCCCAGCATTTT,CASSLGANQPQHF
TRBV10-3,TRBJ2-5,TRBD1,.,TGTGCCATCAGGGGGGACAGGGAGAAAGAGACCCAGTACTTC,CAIRGDREKETQYF
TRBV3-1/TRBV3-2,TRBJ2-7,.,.,TGTGCCAGCAGCCAAGATTTTAGGCAGGATTTGTACGAGCAGTACTTC,CASSQDFRQDLYEQYF
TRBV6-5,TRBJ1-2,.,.,TGTGCCAGCAGTCCCCCCGAGGGCTATGGCTACACCTTC,CASSPPEGYGYTF
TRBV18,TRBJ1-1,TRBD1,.,TGTGCCAGCTCACCCGACAGGGTGAGGACTGAAGCTTTCTTT,CASSPDRVRTEAFF
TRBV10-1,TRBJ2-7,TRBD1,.,TGCGCCAGCAGTGAGTCCGGGACAGGGGTTAACGAGCAGTACTTC,CASSESGTGVNEQYF
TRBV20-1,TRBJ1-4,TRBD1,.,TGCAGTGCGTTGAACAGGGGGGCACTGTTTTTT,CSALNRGALFF
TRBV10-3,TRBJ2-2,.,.,TGTGCCATCAGTGGAAAATCCGACAGTGGCACCGGGGAGCTGTTTTTT,CAISGKSDSGTGELFF
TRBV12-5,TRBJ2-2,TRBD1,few,TGTGCTAGTGGTTTCCAGTCCGGGACAGGGCACGGGGAGCTGTTTTTT,CASGFQSGTGHGELFF
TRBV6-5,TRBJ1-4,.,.,TGTGCCAGCAGTTACGGGGGGGGTGGCGAAAAACTGTTTTTT,CASSYGGGGEKLFF
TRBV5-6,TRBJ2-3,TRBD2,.,TGTGCCAGCAGCCCCACCGGCCCGGGACTAGCGGGAGAAACAGATACGCAGTATTTT,CASSPTGPGLAGETDTQYF
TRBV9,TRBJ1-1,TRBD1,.,TGTGCCAGCAGCACAGGGGGCGCGGATCGGGGCACTGAAGCTTTCTTT,CASSTGGADRGTEAFF
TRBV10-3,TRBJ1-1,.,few,TGTGCCATCAGGGTTGGCATGAACACTGAAGCTTTCTTT,CAIRVGMNTEAFF
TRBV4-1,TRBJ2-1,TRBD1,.,TGCGCCAGCAGCCAAGGGGACAGGGGAGGCGAGCAGTTCTTC,CASSQGDRGGEQFF
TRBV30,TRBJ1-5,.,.,TGTGCCTGGAGTGTAGGGGCAGGGCTTAATCAGCCCCAGCATTTT,CAWSVGAGLNQPQHF
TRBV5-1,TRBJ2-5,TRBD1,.,TGCGCCAGCAGCTTAACTAGGGTAGCAGGGGGCACCCAAGAGACCCAGTACTTC,CASSLTRVAGGTQETQYF
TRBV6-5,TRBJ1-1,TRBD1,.,TGTGCCAGCAGTTACAATGGACAGGCGGCTGAAGCTTTCTTT,CASSYNGQAAEAFF